Shown below are 20 T cell receptor beta chains from a single sample sequenced in a study of T cell responses to AZD1222 COVID-19 vaccine. Assay used: immunoSEQ multiplex PCR; TCRdb lists only in-frame clones, some missing. Seen here are 110,000 to 150,000 clones, roughly 91% observed once, and the top ten hold about 9.1%. This sample comprised peripheral blood, obtained on day 0 of AZD1222 vaccination. These receptors were obtained from an adult in good health.

This chain uses TRBV18 with TRBJ2-5; 9 nucleotides match TRBD2. CDR1 and CDR2 from the germline V gene are KGHSH and LQKENI. The junction had 11 bases not matched to a gene; V was cut back by 2 bases and J by 7 bases. The CDR3 length is 16 residues. The CDR3 here is CASSPFKLAGFGTQYF. In DNA form, the CDR3 reads TGTGCCAGCTCACCATTTAAGCTAGCGGGGTTCGGGACCCAGTACTTC.

The rearrangement joins TRBV7-9 to TRBJ2-2; TRBD1 aligns across 7 bases. V was clipped by 5 bases and J by 10 bases; unmatched bases: 10. The CDR3 is made up of 14 amino acids. Germline lookup yields CDR1 SEHNR and CDR2 FQNEAQ (reference sequence). CDR3 protein: CASSGLEGAVELFF. The CDR3 region has the DNA TGTGCCAGCAGCGGTCTTGAGGGGGCAGTGGAGCTGTTTTTT. The full variable domain, with the rest looked up from reference TRBV7-9 and TRBJ2-2, is DTGVSQNPRHKITKRGQNVTFRCDPISEHNRLYWYRQTLGQGPEFLTYFQNEAQLEKSRLLSDRFSAERPKGSFSTLEIQRTEQGDSAMYLCASSGLEGAVELFFGEGSRLTVL.

The chain combines TRBV5-1 with TRBJ2-7; 9 positions agree with TRBD1. Germline CDR1 reads SGHRS; CDR2 reads YFSETQ. Trimming removed 2 bases from V and 0 bases from J; junction bases left unmatched: 12. This CDR3 contains 18 residues. CDR3 sequence: CASSFQGQGRLGSYEQYF. CDR3 sequence (DNA): TGCGCCAGCAGCTTCCAGGGACAGGGTCGTTTGGGCTCCTACGAGCAGTACTTC.

This clone was detected a few times. This chain connects TRBV7-6 to TRBJ1-5; D gene ambiguous. The CDR3 has 13 amino acids. Per the germline V gene, CDR1 is SGHVS and CDR2 is FNYEAQ. The CDR3 coding sequence is TGTGCGAGTTCCTCTGGGAGCAATCAGCCCCAGCATTTT. It translates to CASSSGSNQPQHF.

The chain employs TRBV28 and TRBJ2-1, with 7 bases that match TRBD2. CDR3 length equals 14 residues. V trimming: 4 bases; J trimming: 6 bases; junction bases outside the gene matches: 6. Germline values: CDR1 MDHEN, CDR2 SYDVKM. CDR3 sequence (DNA): TGTGCCAGCAGTTCCCCAGCGGGGAGCAATGAGCAGTTCTTC. This gives the protein CASSSPAGSNEQFF.

The chain employs TRBV4-1 and TRBJ1-2, with 10 bases matching TRBD1. Germline trimming cut 0 bases from V and 5 bases from J; bases unmatched to any gene: 6. This CDR3 spans 16 amino acids. Germline V gives CDR1 MGHRA, CDR2 YSYEKL. Here the CDR3 DNA reads TGCGCCAGCAGCCAAGACGACAGGGGGCTGAGATATGGCTACACCTTC. Translating gives CASSQDDRGLRYGYTF.

This clone was detected only once. J is TRBJ2-2 and V is TRBV19; D is ambiguous. Per the germline V gene, CDR1 is LNHDA and CDR2 is SQIVND (reference sequence). Trimming cost V 5 bases and J 4 bases, with 5 bases left between them. The CDR3 length is 12 residues. The CDR3 nucleotides are TGTGCCAGTAGTGGTAGCACCGGGGAGCTGTTTTTT. Residues: CASSGSTGELFF.

The chain uses TRBV7-2 and TRBJ1-1; D ambiguous. The CDR3 runs 11 residues. Trimming removed 4 bases from V and 4 bases from J, with 4 bases in between. Germline V gene lookup returns CDR1 SGHTA and CDR2 FQGNSA. The CDR3 loop is CASSSSTEAFF. CDR3 DNA sequence: TGTGCCAGCAGCTCCAGCACTGAAGCTTTCTTT.

The CDR3 loop reads CASSGGGSETQYF. CDR3 coding DNA: TGTGCCAGCTCGGGAGGAGGGTCGGAGACCCAGTACTTC. V usage is TRBV7-8 and J usage is TRBJ2-5; 7 positions agree with TRBD2. After removal of 8 bases from V and 5 bases from J, the junction contained 8 bases not matched to a gene. CDR3 length equals 13 residues. CDR1 is SGHVS, CDR2 FQNEAQ, per germline.

The chain joins TRBV10-3 to TRBJ1-1, with D possibly matching TRBD1 (6 bases). The CDR3 is 15 residues long. The germline gives CDR1 ENHRY, CDR2 SYGVKD. V was shortened by 4 bases and J by 1 base, with 13 bases between the two germline ends. The CDR3 loop reads CAISVNRVGNTEAFF. Here the CDR3 DNA reads TGTGCCATCAGTGTTAACAGGGTTGGGAACACTGAAGCTTTCTTT.

The chain links TRBV7-9 to TRBJ1-1; D uncertain. V lost 5 bases and J lost 4, with 11 bases in between. Per the germline V gene, CDR1 is SEHNR and CDR2 is FQNEAQ (reference sequence). The CDR3 totals 13 residues. CDR3 DNA: TGTGCCAGCAGCCCCCCGGGAGGCACTGAAGCTTTCTTT. It is translated as CASSPPGGTEAFF. Full variable domain (missing parts from reference TRBV7-9 and TRBJ1-1): DTGVSQNPRHKITKRGQNVTFRCDPISEHNRLYWYRQTLGQGPEFLTYFQNEAQLEKSRLLSDRFSAERPKGSFSTLEIQRTEQGDSAMYLCASSPPGGTEAFFGQGTRLTVV.

The chain joins TRBV29-1 to TRBJ2-1, with D perhaps assigned TRBD1 or TRBD2 (5 bases each). CDR1 and CDR2 (germline): SQVTM, ANQGSEA. This CDR3 has 16 residues. The V end was cut by 4 bases, the J end by 6 bases, with 22 bases between. This CDR3 reads CSVALFGAGAGNEQFF. The CDR3 nucleotides read TGCAGCGTTGCCTTATTTGGGGCTGGGGCGGGCAATGAGCAGTTCTTC.

This clone was counted once. The V call is TRBV11-2, the J call TRBJ2-2, with TRBD2 matching 13 bases. Trimming cost V 6 bases and J 4 bases; bases outside gene matches: 5. Per germline, CDR1 SGHAT and CDR2 FQNNGV. CDR3 length: 16 amino acids. The CDR3 nucleotides are TGTGCCAGCAGGGTCCGACTAGCGGGGGGCACCGGGGAGCTGTTTTTT. Its translation is CASRVRLAGGTGELFF.

The rearrangement joins TRBV6-2 or TRBV6-3 to TRBJ1-5; D is uncertain. V gave up 4 bases and J gave up 3 bases, with 7 bases separating them. Germline CDR1 reads MNHEY; CDR2 reads SVGEGT. The CDR3 contains 13 residues. DNA of the CDR3: TGTGCCAGCAGTTCGAGGAACAATCAGCCCCAGCATTTT. Its protein is CASSSRNNQPQHF.

The chain is built from TRBV3-1 (or the pseudogene TRBV3-2) and TRBJ1-2, with D uncertain. The germline V and J ends were trimmed by 5 bases and 3 bases, with 10 bases remaining between them. This CDR3 region has 13 residues. Per germline, CDR1 LGHDT and CDR2 YNNKEL (reference sequence). The DNA of the CDR3 is TGTGCCAGCAGCGCAACAGAGGACTATGGCTACACCTTC. Its protein is CASSATEDYGYTF.

The chain joins TRBV5-1 to TRBJ1-1; 8 bases map to TRBD1. Germline lookup yields CDR1 SGHRS and CDR2 YFSETQ. CDR3 length: 14 amino acids. Losses at the gene ends were 3 bases for V and 1 base for J; bases not matched to a gene: 2. The CDR3 spells CASSWGTGNTEAFF. In DNA, the CDR3 is TGCGCCAGCAGCTGGGGGACAGGGAACACTGAAGCTTTCTTT.

About this clone itself: A read error may account for a junction end that differs from germline. The CDR3 reads CASSVRDASDELVF. The CDR3 DNA follows: TGTGCCAGCAGTGTCCGGGACGCCTCCGACGAATTGGTCTTC. This rearrangement joins TRBV28 to TRBJ1-2; possible D gene TRBD1, 5 bases. The CDR3 spans 14 residues. Germline assignment: CDR1 MDHEN and CDR2 SYDVKM.

Here the CDR3 reads CASSLTAANEQYF. CDR3 coding DNA: TGTGCCAGCAGTTTAACTGCAGCCAACGAGCAGTACTTC. The chain uses TRBV27 and TRBJ2-7, with D unclear. Germline CDR1 MNHEY, CDR2 SMNVEV (reference sequence). The ends were cut back, 2 bases at V and 5 bases at J, with 10 bases in the middle. This CDR3 spans 13 amino acids.

About this clone: Other DNA sequences of this sample code for an identical CDR3. This chain uses TRBV6-5 with TRBJ1-1; the D is unclear. The CDR3 is 13 amino acids. V was pared by 2 bases and J by 1 base, with 5 bases between. The germline gives CDR1 MNHEY, CDR2 SVGAGI. In DNA form, the CDR3 reads TGTGCCAGCAGTTACGGGCAGAACACTGAAGCTTTCTTT. Translation: CASSYGQNTEAFF.

The chain recombines TRBV29-1 with TRBJ2-7; no reliable D call. Trimming shortened V by 5 bases and J by 3 bases, and 14 bases separated the two germline ends. The CDR3 spans 13 residues. Germline V gives CDR1 SQVTM, CDR2 ANQGSEA. CDR3 sequence (DNA): TGCAGCGTTACTGGTCATCGAGACTACGAGCAGTACTTC. Its translation: CSVTGHRDYEQYF.